This TCR beta chain was recorded in a study of CD8+ T cells in alopecia areata. Study at large: Treatment of the treated patients consisted of oral tofacitinib, 5 to 10 mg twice daily.

V was pared by 2 bases and J by 2 bases, with 1 base between. CDR3 length: 11 residues. Germline lookup yields CDR1 SGHDN and CDR2 FVKESK. Comments on this clone: No antigen is known for it.

Whole-study findings and limits: Clonality in lesional scalp, especially alopecia totalis/universalis, exceeded that of normal scalp.

The treatment is: oral pan-JAK inhibitor, 5-10 mg twice daily. Individuals with alopecia areata gave both lesional scalp punch biopsies and peripheral blood for collection. PBMCs provided sorted CD4+ and CD8+ T cells. After isolation, RNA underwent reverse transcription to generate cDNA as the sequencing template. Libraries were prepared by immunoSEQ multiplex PCR; TCRdb keeps only in-frame clonotypes and omits some of them. The sample has more than 200,000 clones, roughly 44% seen once; the top ten hold roughly 2.6%. The clonotype originates from a human donor with alopecia areata. Sequences were derived from CD4+ T cells sorted from blood, sampled between weeks 36 and 40, from a patient treated with tofacitinib. This chain uses TRBV14 with TRBJ2-7; unclear D gene. As DNA, the CDR3 is TGTGCCAGCAGCCAAACCTACGAGCAGTACTTC. Residues: CASSQTYEQYF.